These 30 T cell receptor beta chains came from one sample sequenced in a study of blood T cell repertoires in COVID-19. Repertoires were generated with immunoSEQ multiplex PCR, while TCRdb's copy carries only in-frame clones and drops some. The sample consists of tens of thousands of clones, 90% of them appearing once. The specimen was peripheral blood. The receptor set was obtained from a woman aged 80 or over with active or convalescent COVID-19.

This chain joins TRBV10-2 and TRBJ2-7, with TRBD2 as a possible D gene (6 bases). V was pared by 3 bases and J by 0 bases, with 12 bases between. CDR1 and CDR2 (germline): WSHSY, SAAADI. The length of the CDR3 is 15 residues. DNA for the CDR3: TGCGCCAGCAGTGACATGCGGGGCCTCTCCTACGAGCAGTACTTC. Translation gives CASSDMRGLSYEQYF.

This chain links TRBV2 with TRBJ2-6; D unresolved. CDR1 SNHLY and CDR2 FYNNEI come from the germline V gene. This CDR3 region has 14 residues. Trimming stripped 5 bases from V and 0 bases from J, with 5 bases between. CDR3 in amino acids: CASSSNSGANVLTF. CDR3 coding DNA: TGTGCCAGCAGTTCCAACTCTGGGGCCAACGTCCTGACTTTC.

The chain combines TRBV19 with TRBJ1-6; TRBD1 matches 7 bases. This CDR3 is 16 amino acids long. Per the germline V gene, CDR1 is LNHDA and CDR2 is SQIVND (reference sequence). With V trimmed by 6 bases and J by 0 bases, 5 bases remained unmatched. The CDR3 region has the DNA TGTGCCAGTAGGAGGACAGGAATCTCCTATAATTCACCCCTCCACTTT. Translated: CASRRTGISYNSPLHF.

The CDR3 is CASSDLLTGGDFSPEQFF. CDR3 nucleotide sequence: TGTGCCAGCAGTGATCTTCTCACAGGGGGCGATTTTAGCCCCGAGCAGTTCTTC. The chain has TRBV2 and TRBJ2-1, with TRBD1 matching 9 bases. Germline V gene lookup returns CDR1 SNHLY and CDR2 FYNNEI. J was trimmed by 10 bases and V by 3 bases; bases with no gene match: 19. CDR3 length: 18 amino acids.

The rearrangement links TRBV7-9 to TRBJ2-5, with 13 bases aligning to TRBD2. There are 16 residues in the CDR3. V was pared by 4 bases and J by 5 bases, with 7 bases of the junction left unmatched. Germline lookup yields CDR1 SEHNR and CDR2 FQNEAQ (reference sequence). The CDR3 spells CASSYRTSGSGETQYF. The DNA for the CDR3 is TGTGCCAGCAGCTACCGGACTAGCGGGAGTGGGGAGACCCAGTACTTC.

The chain combines TRBV6-2 or TRBV6-3 with TRBJ2-1, with 14 nucleotides matching TRBD2. Trimming removed 3 bases from V and 4 bases from J; junction bases left unmatched: 11. The CDR3 covers 19 residues. Germline CDR1 and CDR2: MNHEY and SVGEGT. CDR3 loop: CASSYSGTSGSMIYNEQFF. The CDR3, as DNA: TGTGCCAGCAGTTATTCCGGGACTAGCGGGAGTATGATTTACAATGAGCAGTTCTTC.

This chain connects TRBV25-1 to TRBJ2-1; TRBD1 matches at 7 bases. CDR3 size: 15 residues. The V gene end was trimmed by 9 bases and the J gene end by 5 bases; junction bases not matched to a gene: 13. Germline V gene sequence: CDR1 MGHDK, CDR2 SYGVNS. CDR3 nucleotides: TGTGCCAGTGTGGAAAACGGACAGGAGAACAATGAGCAGTTCTTC. Translating it yields CASVENGQENNEQFF.

The J gene is TRBJ1-5, the V gene TRBV3-1 (or the pseudogene TRBV3-2); possible D gene TRBD1, 6 bases. This CDR3 spans 14 amino acids. Germline V gene sequence: CDR1 LGHDT, CDR2 YNNKEL (reference sequence). V lost 5 bases and J 5 bases, leaving 13 bases between the germline ends. CDR3: CASSYGGQDQPQHF. In DNA, the CDR3 is TGTGCCAGCAGCTACGGGGGGCAAGATCAGCCCCAGCATTTT.

The chain uses TRBV5-5 and TRBJ1-4; D ambiguous. The CDR3 is made up of 15 amino acids. The germline gives CDR1 SGHKS, CDR2 YYEKEE (reference sequence). Deletions cut 3 bases from V and 3 bases from J, with 12 bases between. The CDR3 DNA is TGTGCCAGCAGCTCCCCCCCTTTAGCTAATGAAAAACTGTTTTTT. This codes for CASSSPPLANEKLFF.

The genes are TRBV7-9 and TRBJ1-5; D might be TRBD1 (6 bases). Germline V gene sequence: CDR1 SEHNR, CDR2 FQNEAQ (reference sequence). There are 14 residues in the CDR3. Trimming left V 2 bases short and J 3 bases short, with 8 bases between. CDR3 sequence (DNA): TGTGCCAGCAGCTTATGGGGGCCCAATCAGCCCCAGCATTTT. It encodes CASSLWGPNQPQHF.

The gene calls are TRBV15 and TRBJ2-1; TRBD2 matches at 7 bases. Germline CDR1 reads LNHNV; CDR2 reads YYDKDF (reference sequence). The trim removed 1 base at V and 5 bases at J, leaving 5 bases unmatched. The CDR3 has 15 amino acids. The CDR3 DNA follows: TGTGCCACCAGCAGAGTGGCGGGAGAGAACAATGAGCAGTTCTTC. It is translated as CATSRVAGENNEQFF.

The chain employs TRBV2 and TRBJ1-1; D might be TRBD1 (5 bases). Germline V gene sequence: CDR1 SNHLY, CDR2 FYNNEI. Trimming stripped 6 bases from V and 1 base from J, with 9 bases between. The CDR3 is made up of 13 amino acids. CDR3: CASRQTGNTEAFF. The CDR3 region has the DNA TGTGCCAGCAGACAAACAGGGAACACTGAAGCTTTCTTT.

The chain recombines TRBV9 with TRBJ2-2, with 8 bases fitting TRBD1. The CDR3 is made up of 22 amino acids. Germline V lookup: CDR1 SGDLS, CDR2 YYNGEE. The junction had 23 bases not matched to a gene; V was cut back by 0 bases and J by 4 bases. CDR3 in amino acids: CASSVATVSGTGPNSFTGELFF. The CDR3 nucleotides are TGTGCCAGCAGCGTAGCTACGGTTTCCGGGACAGGCCCCAATTCCTTCACCGGGGAGCTGTTTTTT.

The CDR3 is CASSPILPGQGSNTEAFF. DNA of the CDR3: TGTGCCAGCTCACCAATACTGCCGGGACAGGGGTCGAACACTGAAGCTTTCTTT. The chain couples TRBV18 to TRBJ1-1, with 10 positions matching TRBD1. The CDR3 contains 18 residues. The germline V gene has CDR1 KGHSH and CDR2 LQKENI. V shed 2 bases, J shed 1 base, and the junction held 10 bases outside the gene matches.

The rearrangement uses TRBV19 and TRBJ1-5; perhaps TRBD1 as D (5 bases). V was cut by 2 bases and J by 2 bases, with 10 bases left in between. The CDR3 has 15 residues. Germline CDR1 LNHDA, CDR2 SQIVND (reference sequence). CDR3 protein: CASSISGGGNQPQHF. The CDR3 bases are TGTGCCAGTAGTATATCGGGGGGGGGCAATCAGCCCCAGCATTTT.

Written as DNA, the CDR3 is TGTGCCAGCAGCAATGGCGGGACAGGGTACAATGAGCAGTTCTTC. Its protein product is CASSNGGTGYNEQFF. The chain links TRBV28 to TRBJ2-1; the match to TRBD1 covers 9 bases. Losses at the gene ends were 6 bases for V and 4 bases for J; bases not matched to a gene: 7. The CDR3 is 15 residues long. Germline lookup yields CDR1 MDHEN and CDR2 SYDVKM.

V gene TRBV5-6 combines with J gene TRBJ2-3; a possible D gene is TRBD1 (5 bases). V lost 4 bases, J lost 6 bases, and 12 bases lay in between. Germline values: CDR1 SGHDT, CDR2 YYEEEE. The CDR3 loop spans 13 amino acids. As DNA, the CDR3 is TGTGCCAGCAGCGTCGACAGACCGGATACGCAGTATTTT. Translating gives CASSVDRPDTQYF.

V is TRBV28 and J is TRBJ2-3, with 8 bases that match TRBD2. Germline assignment: CDR1 MDHEN and CDR2 SYDVKM. The CDR3 runs 16 residues. J was trimmed by 3 bases and V by 4 bases; bases with no gene match: 9. The CDR3 sequence: CASSSLSGSKTDTQYF. DNA for the CDR3: TGTGCCAGCAGTTCCCTAAGCGGGAGTAAAACAGATACGCAGTATTTT.

The genes are TRBV28 and TRBJ1-2; D is perhaps TRBD1 (5 bases). Germline CDR1 is MDHEN and CDR2 is SYDVKM. This CDR3 has 12 residues. Trimming stripped 6 bases from V and 3 bases from J, with 8 bases between. In DNA form, the CDR3 reads TGTGCCAGCAGGGGGCCCTACTATGGCTACACCTTC. It is translated as CASRGPYYGYTF.

The rearrangement uses TRBV9 and TRBJ2-3, with 7 nucleotides matching TRBD2. The V gene's germline CDR1 is SGDLS and CDR2 YYNGEE. CDR3 size: 16 residues. After removal of 0 bases from V and 4 bases from J, the junction contained 8 bases not matched to a gene. CDR3 coding DNA: TGTGCCAGCAGCGTAGGGAGCGGGAACGGCCCAGATACGCAGTATTTT. Translating gives CASSVGSGNGPDTQYF. Supplemented by reference TRBV9 and TRBJ2-3, the full variable domain reads DSGVTQTPKHLITATGQRVTLRCSPRSGDLSVYWYQQSLDQGLQFLIQYYNGEERAKGNILERFSAQQFPDLHSELNLSSLELGDSALYFCASSVGSGNGPDTQYFGPGTRLTVL.

The chain has TRBV28 and TRBJ1-2; 8 bases agree with TRBD1. The germline CDR1 and CDR2 sequences are MDHEN and SYDVKM. CDR3 size: 16 residues. The V and J ends lost 5 bases and 7 bases, in that order; junction bases with no gene match: 15. CDR3 in DNA: TGTGCCAGCAGTACCCCAGGGACAGGTGATGTATTTGGCTACACCTTC. Its protein product is CASSTPGTGDVFGYTF.

This clone showed up just once. This chain connects TRBV14 to TRBJ2-2, with unresolved D. Looked up from germline, CDR1 is SGHDN and CDR2 is FVKESK. This CDR3 has 14 amino acids. Trimming removed 4 bases from V and 3 bases from J, with 9 bases in between. The CDR3, as DNA: TGTGCCAGCAGCCCCCTCCGGTACACCGGGGAGCTGTTTTTT. This encodes CASSPLRYTGELFF.

This chain uses TRBV6-1 with TRBJ1-4; D might be TRBD1 (5 bases). This CDR3 has 15 residues. Germline V lookup: CDR1 MNHNS, CDR2 SASEGT. V shed 2 bases and J shed 10 bases, with 17 bases lying between them. The CDR3 DNA reads as TGTGCCAGCAGTGAACCGGCTACATGGGGGGTAAAACTGTTTTTT. Amino acids: CASSEPATWGVKLFF.

The chain carries TRBV28 and TRBJ2-2, with a possible D match to TRBD1 (6 bases). Between the trimmed V and J ends, which lost 7 bases and 5 bases, there was a span of 11 bases. The germline V gene encodes CDR1 MDHEN and CDR2 SYDVKM. CDR3 length equals 13 residues. The CDR3 sequence: CASTQGGTGELFF. CDR3 in DNA: TGTGCCAGCACCCAAGGGGGAACCGGGGAGCTGTTTTTT.

The rearrangement joins TRBV14 to TRBJ1-2; tentatively, D is TRBD1 (5 bases). The CDR3 has 15 residues. V lost 1 base to trimming and J lost 3 bases, with 12 bases between them. Germline values: CDR1 SGHDN, CDR2 FVKESK. CDR3 bases: TGTGCCAGCAGCCAAGCTAGTCAGGGCGACTATGGCTACACCTTC. Protein product: CASSQASQGDYGYTF.

The CDR3 DNA sequence: TGCAGTGCTATGGACATCCCGAACTTCACCTTC. This sequence encodes CSAMDIPNFTF. The chain joins TRBV20-1 to TRBJ1-2; TRBD1 is a possible D gene (5 bases). Trimming took 4 bases from V and 13 from J, leaving 16 bases between them. Germline loops: CDR1 DFQATT, CDR2 SNEGSKA (reference sequence). The CDR3 extends over 11 amino acids.

The gene calls are TRBV19 and TRBJ1-1; 8 positions match TRBD1. The junction had 2 bases not matched to a gene; V was cut back by 3 bases and J by 2 bases. Germline CDR1 LNHDA, CDR2 SQIVND (reference sequence). The length of the CDR3 is 14 residues. For the CDR3, the DNA is TGTGCCAGTAGTATCGACAGGGGAAACACTGAAGCTTTCTTT. As protein: CASSIDRGNTEAFF.

The table lists this clone with a count of one. The gene calls are TRBV2 and TRBJ2-7; maybe TRBD2 (5 bases). The CDR3 loop spans 12 amino acids. V gave up 3 bases and J gave up 6 bases, with 9 bases separating them. Per the germline V gene, CDR1 is SNHLY and CDR2 is FYNNEI. The CDR3 spells CASSDRGTEQYF. The CDR3 bases are TGTGCCAGCAGTGACCGGGGTACCGAGCAGTACTTC.

The rearrangement links TRBV5-1 to TRBJ2-3, with 8 bases that match TRBD2. This CDR3 is built from 15 residues. Germline V lookup: CDR1 SGHRS, CDR2 YFSETQ. V shed 3 bases, J shed 4 bases, and the junction held 7 bases outside the gene matches. The CDR3 bases are TGCGCCAGCAGCTCGAGCGGGAGTGTCTCAGATACGCAGTATTTT. Translation: CASSSSGSVSDTQYF.

This chain links TRBV11-2 with TRBJ1-1; D uncertain. The CDR3 sequence is 13 residues long. The V gene lost 3 bases and the J gene lost 2 bases, with 7 bases spanning the gap. Germline V gene data show CDR1 as SGHAT and CDR2 as FQNNGV. CDR3 coding DNA: TGTGCCAGCAGCTTCGGTCGCAACACTGAAGCTTTCTTT. It translates to CASSFGRNTEAFF.